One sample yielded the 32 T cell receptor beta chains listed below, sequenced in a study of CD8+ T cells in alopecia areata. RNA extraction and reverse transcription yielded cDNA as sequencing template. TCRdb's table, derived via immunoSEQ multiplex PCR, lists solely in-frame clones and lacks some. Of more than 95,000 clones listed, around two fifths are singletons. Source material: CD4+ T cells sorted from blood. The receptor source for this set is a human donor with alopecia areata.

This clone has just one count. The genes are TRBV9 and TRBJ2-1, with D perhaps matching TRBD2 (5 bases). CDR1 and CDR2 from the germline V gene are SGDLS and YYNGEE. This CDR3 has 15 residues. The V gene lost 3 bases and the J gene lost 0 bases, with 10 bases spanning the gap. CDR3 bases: TGTGCCAGCAGCGAAGGTGAGGGCTCCTACAATGAGCAGTTCTTC. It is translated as CASSEGEGSYNEQFF.

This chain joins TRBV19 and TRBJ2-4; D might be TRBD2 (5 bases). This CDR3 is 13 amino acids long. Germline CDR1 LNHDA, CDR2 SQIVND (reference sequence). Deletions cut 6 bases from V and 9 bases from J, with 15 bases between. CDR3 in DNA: TGTGCCAGTAGCAATACGTTTCGGGGCATTCAGTACTTC. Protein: CASSNTFRGIQYF.

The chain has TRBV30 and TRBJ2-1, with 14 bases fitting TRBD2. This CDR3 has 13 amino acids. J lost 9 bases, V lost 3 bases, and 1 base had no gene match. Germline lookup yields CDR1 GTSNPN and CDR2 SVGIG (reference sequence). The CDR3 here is CAWRGLAGVEQFF. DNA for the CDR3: TGTGCCTGGAGGGGACTAGCGGGAGTTGAGCAGTTCTTC. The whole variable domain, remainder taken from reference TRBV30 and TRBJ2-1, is SQTIHQWPATLVQPVGSPLSLECTVEGTSNPNLYWYRQAAGRGLQLLFYSVGIGQISSEVPQNLSASRPQDRQFILSSKKLLLSDSGFYLCAWRGLAGVEQFFGPGTRLTVL.

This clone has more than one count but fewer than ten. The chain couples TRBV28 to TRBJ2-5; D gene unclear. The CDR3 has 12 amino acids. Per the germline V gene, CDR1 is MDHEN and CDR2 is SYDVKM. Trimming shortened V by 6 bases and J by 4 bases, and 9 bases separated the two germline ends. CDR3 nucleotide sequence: TGTGCCAGCAGCTCTAGGGCAGAGACCCAGTACTTC. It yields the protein CASSSRAETQYF.

CDR3 region: CASSLERGGTREAFF. The DNA of the CDR3 is TGCGCCAGCAGCTTGGAGAGGGGCGGAACACGTGAAGCTTTCTTT. The rearrangement joins TRBV5-1 to TRBJ1-1, with a weak D call TRBD1 (5 bases). The CDR3 runs 15 residues. With 0 bases removed from V and 7 bases from J, the gap between germline ends came to 16 bases. The germline CDR1 and CDR2 sequences are SGHRS and YFSETQ.

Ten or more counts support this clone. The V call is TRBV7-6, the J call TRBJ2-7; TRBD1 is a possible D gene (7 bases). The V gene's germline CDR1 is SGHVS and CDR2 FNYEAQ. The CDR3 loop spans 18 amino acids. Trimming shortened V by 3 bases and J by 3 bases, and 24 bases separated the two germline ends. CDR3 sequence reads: CASSLTRRGRGVGYEQYF. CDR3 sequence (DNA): TGTGCCAGCAGCTTGACTAGGAGGGGGCGCGGAGTTGGCTACGAGCAGTACTTC.

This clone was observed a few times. The CDR3 DNA follows: TGCAGCGTTGAAGGAGGGGCGCAGAACACTGAAGCTTTCTTT. Translated: CSVEGGAQNTEAFF. The chain couples TRBV29-1 to TRBJ1-1, with D maybe TRBD1 (5 bases). The ends were cut back, 1 base at V and 1 base at J, with 10 bases in the middle. The CDR3 has 14 amino acids. Germline V CDR1 and CDR2: SQVTM, ANQGSEA.

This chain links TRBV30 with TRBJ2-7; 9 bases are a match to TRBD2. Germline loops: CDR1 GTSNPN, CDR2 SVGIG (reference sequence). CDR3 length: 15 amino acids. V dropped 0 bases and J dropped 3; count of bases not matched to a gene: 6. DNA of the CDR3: TGTGCCTGGAGTGTACAGGCTAGCGGGATCTACGAGCAGTACTTC. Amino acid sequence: CAWSVQASGIYEQYF.

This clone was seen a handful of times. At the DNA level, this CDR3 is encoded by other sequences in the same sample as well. CDR3 DNA: TGTGCCAGCAGCCACGCGGGGGAAGGCGAGCAGTACTTC. Its protein is CASSHAGEGEQYF. The rearrangement links TRBV4-2 to TRBJ2-7, with TRBD2 matching 7 bases. The CDR3 extends over 13 amino acids. CDR1 is LGHNA and CDR2 is YNFKEQ in the germline V gene. The V segment lost 3 bases and the J segment 6 bases; nucleotides outside the gene matches: 5.

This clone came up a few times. This CDR3 is CASSPRTVTYNEQFF. DNA for the CDR3: TGTGCCAGCAGTCCTAGGACAGTTACCTACAATGAGCAGTTCTTC. J is TRBJ2-1 and V is TRBV28; weak D call: TRBD1 (6 bases). The ends were cut back, 5 bases at V and 2 bases at J, with 13 bases in the middle. Germline V gives CDR1 MDHEN, CDR2 SYDVKM. This CDR3 has 15 residues. The full variable domain, completed using reference TRBV28 and TRBJ2-1, is DVKVTQSSRYLVKRTGEKVFLECVQDMDHENMFWYRQDPGLGLRLIYFSYDVKMKEKGDIPEGYSVSREKKERFSLILESASTNQTSMYLCASSPRTVTYNEQFFGPGTRLTVL.

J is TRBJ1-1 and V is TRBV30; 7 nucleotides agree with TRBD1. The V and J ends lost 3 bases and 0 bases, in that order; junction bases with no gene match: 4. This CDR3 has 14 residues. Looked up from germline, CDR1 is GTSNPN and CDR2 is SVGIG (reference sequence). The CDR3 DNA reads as TGTGCCTGGAGCCCCACAGGGGTGAACACTGAAGCTTTCTTT. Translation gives CAWSPTGVNTEAFF.

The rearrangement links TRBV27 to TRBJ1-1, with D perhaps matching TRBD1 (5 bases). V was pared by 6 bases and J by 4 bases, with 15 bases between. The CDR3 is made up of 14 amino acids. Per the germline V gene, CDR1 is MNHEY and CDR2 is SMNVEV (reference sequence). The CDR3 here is CASSPGGVVTEAFF. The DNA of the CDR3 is TGTGCCAGCAGCCCCGGGGGGGTTGTCACTGAAGCTTTCTTT.

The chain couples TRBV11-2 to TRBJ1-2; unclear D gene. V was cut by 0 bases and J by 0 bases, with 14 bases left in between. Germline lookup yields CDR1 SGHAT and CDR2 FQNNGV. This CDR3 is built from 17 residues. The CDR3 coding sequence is TGTGCCAGCAGCTTAGATCGAGGGTCAGCAACTAACTATGGCTACACCTTC. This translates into CASSLDRGSATNYGYTF.

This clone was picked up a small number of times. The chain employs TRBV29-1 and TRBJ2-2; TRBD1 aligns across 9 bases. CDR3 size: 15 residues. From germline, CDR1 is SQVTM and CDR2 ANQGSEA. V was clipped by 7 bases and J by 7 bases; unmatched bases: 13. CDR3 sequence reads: CSATAGTGFVGELFF. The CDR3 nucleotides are TGCAGCGCCACCGCCGGGACAGGGTTTGTCGGGGAGCTGTTTTTT.

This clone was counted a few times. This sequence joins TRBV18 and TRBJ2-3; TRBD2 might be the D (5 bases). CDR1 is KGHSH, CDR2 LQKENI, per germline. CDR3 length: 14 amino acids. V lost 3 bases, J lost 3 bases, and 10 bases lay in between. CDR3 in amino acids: CASSPERVTDTQYF. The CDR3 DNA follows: TGTGCCAGCTCACCGGAGAGGGTTACAGATACGCAGTATTTT.

The CDR3 DNA reads as TGCGCCAGCAGCTTTGGTAGTGGCACTGAAGCTTTCTTT. Protein: CASSFGSGTEAFF. This chain uses TRBV5-1 with TRBJ1-1, with D uncertain. Germline V CDR1 and CDR2: SGHRS, YFSETQ. This CDR3 contains 13 residues. V was pared by 2 bases and J by 4 bases, with 9 bases between.

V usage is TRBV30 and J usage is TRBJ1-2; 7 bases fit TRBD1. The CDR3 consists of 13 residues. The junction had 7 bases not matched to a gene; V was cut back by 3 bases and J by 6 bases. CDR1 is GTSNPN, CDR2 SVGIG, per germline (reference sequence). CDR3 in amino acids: CAWSDTGVDGYTF. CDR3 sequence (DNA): TGTGCCTGGAGCGATACAGGGGTGGATGGCTACACCTTC. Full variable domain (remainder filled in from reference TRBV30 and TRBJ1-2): SQTIHQWPATLVQPVGSPLSLECTVEGTSNPNLYWYRQAAGRGLQLLFYSVGIGQISSEVPQNLSASRPQDRQFILSSKKLLLSDSGFYLCAWSDTGVDGYTFGSGTRLTVV.

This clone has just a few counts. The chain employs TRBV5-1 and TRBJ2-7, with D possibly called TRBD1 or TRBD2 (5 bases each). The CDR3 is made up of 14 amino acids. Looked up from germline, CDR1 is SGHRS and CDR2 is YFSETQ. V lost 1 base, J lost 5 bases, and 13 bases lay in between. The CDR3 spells CASSLWGRGNEQYF. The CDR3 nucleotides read TGCGCCAGCAGCTTGTGGGGGAGAGGCAACGAGCAGTACTTC.

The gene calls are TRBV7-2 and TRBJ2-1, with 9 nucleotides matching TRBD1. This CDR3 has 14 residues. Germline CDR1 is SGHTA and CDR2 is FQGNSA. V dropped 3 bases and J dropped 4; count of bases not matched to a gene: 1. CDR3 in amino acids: CASSFGQGYNEQFF. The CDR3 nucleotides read TGTGCCAGCAGCTTCGGACAGGGGTACAATGAGCAGTTCTTC.

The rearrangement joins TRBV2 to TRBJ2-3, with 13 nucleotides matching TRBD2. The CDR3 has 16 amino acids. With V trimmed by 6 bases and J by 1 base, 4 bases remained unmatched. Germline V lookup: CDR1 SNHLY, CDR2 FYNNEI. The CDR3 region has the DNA TGTGCCAGCAGGGGAGGACTAGCGGGGGGCACAGATACGCAGTATTTT. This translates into CASRGGLAGGTDTQYF. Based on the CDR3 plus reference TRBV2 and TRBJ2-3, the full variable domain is EPEVTQTPSHQVTQMGQEVILRCVPISNHLYFYWYRQILGQKVEFLVSFYNNEISEKSEIFDDQFSVERPDGSNFTLKIRSTKLEDSAMYFCASRGGLAGGTDTQYFGPGTRLTVL.

As DNA, the CDR3 is TGTGCCAGCAGAAGCACCGGGACAGTGTACTATGGCTACACCTTC. This encodes CASRSTGTVYYGYTF. This chain links TRBV27 with TRBJ1-2; 7 bases align to TRBD1. Germline CDR1 and CDR2: MNHEY and SMNVEV (reference sequence). This CDR3 has 15 amino acids. V was clipped by 6 bases and J by 3 bases; unmatched bases: 10.

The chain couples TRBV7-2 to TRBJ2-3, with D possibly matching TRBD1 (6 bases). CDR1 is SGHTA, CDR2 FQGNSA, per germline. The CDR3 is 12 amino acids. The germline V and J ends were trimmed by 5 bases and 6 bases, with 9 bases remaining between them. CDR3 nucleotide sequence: TGTGCCAGCAGCCAACAGGGCGATACGCAGTATTTT. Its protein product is CASSQQGDTQYF.

The CDR3 DNA reads as TGTGCCAGTACCCGGAGGCTGCAAGCTTTCTTT. It encodes CASTRRLQAFF. This chain links TRBV28 with TRBJ1-1; no reliable D call. V lost 9 bases and J 9 bases, leaving 14 bases between the germline ends. CDR1 is MDHEN and CDR2 is SYDVKM in the germline V gene. The CDR3 is made up of 11 amino acids.

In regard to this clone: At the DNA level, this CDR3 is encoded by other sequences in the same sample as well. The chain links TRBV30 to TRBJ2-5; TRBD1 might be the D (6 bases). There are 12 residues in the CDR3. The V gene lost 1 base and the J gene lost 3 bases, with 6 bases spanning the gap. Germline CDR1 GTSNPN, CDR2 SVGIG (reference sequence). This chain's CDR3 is CAWSAGEETQYF. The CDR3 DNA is TGTGCCTGGAGTGCAGGGGAAGAGACCCAGTACTTC.

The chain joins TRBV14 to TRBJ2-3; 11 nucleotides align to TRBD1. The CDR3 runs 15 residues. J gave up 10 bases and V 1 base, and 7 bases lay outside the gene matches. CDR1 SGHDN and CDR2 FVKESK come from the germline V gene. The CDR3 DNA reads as TGTGCCAGCAGCCAAGCCGGGACAGGGGGAGGCGCGCAGTATTTT. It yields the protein CASSQAGTGGGAQYF.

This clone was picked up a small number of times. Written as DNA, the CDR3 is TGTGCCAGCAGCTTAGCGTGGGAGAACACTGAAGCTTTCTTT. This translates into CASSLAWENTEAFF. The chain recombines TRBV7-2 with TRBJ1-1; D gene unclear. Germline CDR1 and CDR2: SGHTA and FQGNSA. V was trimmed by 0 bases and J by 1 base, leaving 6 bases between them. This CDR3 has 14 amino acids.

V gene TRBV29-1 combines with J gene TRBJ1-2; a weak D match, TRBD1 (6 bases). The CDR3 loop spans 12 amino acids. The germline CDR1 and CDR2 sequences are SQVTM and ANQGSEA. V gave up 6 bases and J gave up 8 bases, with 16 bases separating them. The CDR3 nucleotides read TGCAGCGTCGGGGCGGGGGCGCGGGGCTACACCTTC. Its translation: CSVGAGARGYTF.

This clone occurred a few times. CDR3 sequence: CASSQARWNEKLFF. In DNA form, the CDR3 reads TGCGCCAGCAGCCAAGCTAGATGGAATGAAAAACTGTTTTTT. The chain employs TRBV4-3 and TRBJ1-4; D is undetermined. Looked up from germline, CDR1 is LGHNA and CDR2 is YSLEER. CDR3 size: 14 residues. Deletions cut 1 base from V and 5 bases from J, with 8 bases between.

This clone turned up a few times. The CDR3 protein is CSVADTGELFF. CDR3 sequence (DNA): TGCAGCGTTGCGGACACCGGGGAGCTGTTTTTT. The genes are TRBV29-1 and TRBJ2-2; D is unresolved. This CDR3 comprises 11 residues. Trimming stripped 4 bases from V and 3 bases from J, with 3 bases between. Looked up from germline, CDR1 is SQVTM and CDR2 is ANQGSEA.

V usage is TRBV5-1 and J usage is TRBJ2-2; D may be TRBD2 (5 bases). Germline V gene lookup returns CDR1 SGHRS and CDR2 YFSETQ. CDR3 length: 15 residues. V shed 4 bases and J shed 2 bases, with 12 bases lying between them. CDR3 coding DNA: TGCGCCAGCAGCCTAAGCGGAGATAACACCGGGGAGCTGTTTTTT. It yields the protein CASSLSGDNTGELFF.

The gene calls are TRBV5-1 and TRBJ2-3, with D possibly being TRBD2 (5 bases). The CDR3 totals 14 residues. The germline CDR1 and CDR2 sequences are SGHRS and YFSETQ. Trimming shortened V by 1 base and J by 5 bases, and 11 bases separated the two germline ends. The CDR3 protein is CASSLTGSGDTQYF. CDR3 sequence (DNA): TGCGCCAGCAGCTTGACGGGATCTGGAGATACGCAGTATTTT.

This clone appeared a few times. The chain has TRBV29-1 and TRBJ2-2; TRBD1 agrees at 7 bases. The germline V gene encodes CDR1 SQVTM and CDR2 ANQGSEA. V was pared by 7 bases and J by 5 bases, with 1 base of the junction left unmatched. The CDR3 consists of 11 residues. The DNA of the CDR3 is TGCAGCGCGACAGGGACCGGGGAGCTGTTTTTT. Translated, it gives CSATGTGELFF.